This TCR beta chain is from a study of identical twins. TCRdb reprocessed the 5' RACE reads with MiXCR, giving one entry per CDR3 protein. The sample carries 470,000 or so distinct CDR3 sequences, approximately 24% recorded once. This clonotype occurred a few times. Antigen: not known. Regarding the study as a whole: Out-of-frame beta chain sequences displayed weaker excess sharing between twins.

The V segment lost 7 bases and the J segment 2 bases; nucleotides outside the gene matches: 17. The germline gives CDR1 SGHDT, CDR2 YYEEEE. The length of the CDR3 is 18 residues. These data are also associated with another study on T cells expressing NK-cell markers. Per that paper: Sorted T-cell subsets CD3+CD56+NKG2C+, CD3+CD56+NKG2C- and CD3+CD56-NKG2C+ were TCR beta-sequenced. Each of a handful of donors carried dominant NKG2C+ clonotypes accounting for about 1.0-7.0% of CD8+ T cells.

The TCR was taken from a woman aged 18-29 years in good health. Sample: CD4+ T cells sorted from blood. The rearrangement joins TRBV5-6 to TRBJ2-7; 11 nucleotides match TRBD2. The CDR3 loop is CASCQLAEIAGGPYEQYF. The CDR3 region has the DNA TGTGCCAGCTGCCAGCTTGCGGAAATAGCGGGAGGGCCCTACGAGCAGTACTTC.